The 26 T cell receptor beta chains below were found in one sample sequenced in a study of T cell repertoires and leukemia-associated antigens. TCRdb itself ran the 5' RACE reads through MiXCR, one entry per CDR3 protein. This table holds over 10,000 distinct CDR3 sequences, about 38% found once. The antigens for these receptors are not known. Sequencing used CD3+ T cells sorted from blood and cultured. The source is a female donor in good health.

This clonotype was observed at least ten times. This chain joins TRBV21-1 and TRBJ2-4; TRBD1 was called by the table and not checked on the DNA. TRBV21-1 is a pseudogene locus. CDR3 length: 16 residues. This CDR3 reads CASSIDRGGLKNIQYF. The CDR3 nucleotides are TGTGCCAGCAGCATTGACAGGGGTGGCCTCAAAAACATTCAGTACTTC.

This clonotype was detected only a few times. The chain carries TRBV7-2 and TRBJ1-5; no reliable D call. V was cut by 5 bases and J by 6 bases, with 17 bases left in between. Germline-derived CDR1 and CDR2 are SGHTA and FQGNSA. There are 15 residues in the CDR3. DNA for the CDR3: TGTGCCAGCAGCAGCTTTATCGGATATATTCAGCCCCAGCATTTT. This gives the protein CASSSFIGYIQPQHF.

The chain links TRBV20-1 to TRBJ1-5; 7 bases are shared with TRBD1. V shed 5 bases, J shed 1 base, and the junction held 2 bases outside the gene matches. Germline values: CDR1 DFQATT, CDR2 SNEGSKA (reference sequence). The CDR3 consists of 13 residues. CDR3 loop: CSAGGQSNQPQHF. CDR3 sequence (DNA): TGCAGTGCTGGGGGACAGAGCAATCAGCCCCAGCATTTT.

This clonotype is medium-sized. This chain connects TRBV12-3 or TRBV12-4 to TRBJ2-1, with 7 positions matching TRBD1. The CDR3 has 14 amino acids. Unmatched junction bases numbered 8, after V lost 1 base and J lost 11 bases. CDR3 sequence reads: CASSLDTQGDKQFF. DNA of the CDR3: TGTGCCAGCAGTTTAGACACCCAGGGGGATAAGCAGTTCTTC.

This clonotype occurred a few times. The DNA for the CDR3 is TGTGCCAGCAGCTTAGAGGGGCATTCATCCTACGAGCAGTACTTC. This codes for CASSLEGHSSYEQYF. The genes are TRBV7-9 and TRBJ2-7; maybe TRBD1 (5 bases). The CDR3 sequence is 15 residues long. V lost 1 base and J lost 1, with 11 bases in between. Germline V gene lookup returns CDR1 SEHNR and CDR2 FQNEAQ (reference sequence).

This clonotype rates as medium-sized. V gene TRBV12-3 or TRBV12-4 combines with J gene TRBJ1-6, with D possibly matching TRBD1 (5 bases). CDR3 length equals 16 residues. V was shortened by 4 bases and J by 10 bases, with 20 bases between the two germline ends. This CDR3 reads CASSSRGGVSASPLHF. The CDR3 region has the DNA TGTGCCAGCAGTTCCCGGGGCGGTGTATCGGCCTCACCCCTCCACTTT.

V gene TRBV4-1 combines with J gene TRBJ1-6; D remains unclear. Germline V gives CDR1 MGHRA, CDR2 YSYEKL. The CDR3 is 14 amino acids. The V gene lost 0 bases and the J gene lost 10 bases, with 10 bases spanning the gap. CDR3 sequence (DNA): TGCGCCAGCAGCCAAGACGCGGTTAGGTCACCCCTCCACTTT. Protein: CASSQDAVRSPLHF.

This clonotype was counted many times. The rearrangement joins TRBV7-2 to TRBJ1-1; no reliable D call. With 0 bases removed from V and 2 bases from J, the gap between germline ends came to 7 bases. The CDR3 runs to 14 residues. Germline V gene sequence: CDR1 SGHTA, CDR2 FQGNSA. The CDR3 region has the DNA TGTGCCAGCAGCTTAGCCGCGGGCAACACTGAAGCTTTCTTT. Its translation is CASSLAAGNTEAFF. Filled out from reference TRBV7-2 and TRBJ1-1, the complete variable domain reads GAGVSQSPSNKVTEKGKDVELRCDPISGHTALYWYRQSLGQGLEFLIYFQGNSAPDKSGLPSDRFSAERTGGSVSTLTIQRTQQEDSAVYLCASSLAAGNTEAFFGQGTRLTVV.

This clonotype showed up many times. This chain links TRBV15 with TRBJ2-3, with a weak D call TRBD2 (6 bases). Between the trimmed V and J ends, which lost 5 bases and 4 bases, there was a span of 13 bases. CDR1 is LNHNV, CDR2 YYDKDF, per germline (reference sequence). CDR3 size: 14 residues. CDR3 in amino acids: CATSARGEADTQYF. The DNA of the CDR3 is TGTGCCACCAGCGCCCGCGGGGAGGCAGATACGCAGTATTTT.

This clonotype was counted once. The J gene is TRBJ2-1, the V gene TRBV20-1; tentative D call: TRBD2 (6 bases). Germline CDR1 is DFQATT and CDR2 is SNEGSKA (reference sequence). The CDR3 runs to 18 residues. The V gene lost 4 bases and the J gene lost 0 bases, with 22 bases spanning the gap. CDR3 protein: CSAIKPGVLPSSYNEQFF. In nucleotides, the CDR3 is TGCAGTGCTATAAAACCGGGGGTTCTTCCGAGCTCCTACAATGAGCAGTTCTTC.

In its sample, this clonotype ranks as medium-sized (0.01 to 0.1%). CDR3 in amino acids: CASSHTGGGNEQFF. The CDR3 DNA reads TGTGCCAGCAGTCACACAGGGGGGGGCAATGAGCAGTTCTTC. The chain couples TRBV12-3 or TRBV12-4 to TRBJ2-1, with D possibly TRBD1 on 8 matching bases. V was shortened by 5 bases and J by 6 bases, with 14 bases between the two germline ends. CDR3 length: 14 amino acids.

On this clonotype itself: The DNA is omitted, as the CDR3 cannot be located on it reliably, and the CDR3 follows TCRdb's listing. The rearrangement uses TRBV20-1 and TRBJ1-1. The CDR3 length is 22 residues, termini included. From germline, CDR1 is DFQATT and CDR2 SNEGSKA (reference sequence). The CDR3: CSARDYRDYGYTFGSGNTEAFF.

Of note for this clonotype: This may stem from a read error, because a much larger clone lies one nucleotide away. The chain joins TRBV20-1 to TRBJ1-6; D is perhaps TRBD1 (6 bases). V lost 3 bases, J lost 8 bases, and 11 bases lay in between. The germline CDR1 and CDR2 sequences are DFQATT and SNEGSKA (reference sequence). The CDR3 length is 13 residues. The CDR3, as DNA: TGCAGTGCTAGGGAGGGGGGGTATTCACCCCTCCACTTT. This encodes CSAREGGYSPLHF.

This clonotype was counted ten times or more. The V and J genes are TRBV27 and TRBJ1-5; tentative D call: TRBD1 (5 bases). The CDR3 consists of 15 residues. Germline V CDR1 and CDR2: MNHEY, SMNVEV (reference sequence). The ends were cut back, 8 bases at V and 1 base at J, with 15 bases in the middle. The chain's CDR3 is CASRQGGVSNQPQHF. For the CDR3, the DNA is TGTGCCAGCCGGCAAGGAGGGGTGAGCAATCAGCCCCAGCATTTT.

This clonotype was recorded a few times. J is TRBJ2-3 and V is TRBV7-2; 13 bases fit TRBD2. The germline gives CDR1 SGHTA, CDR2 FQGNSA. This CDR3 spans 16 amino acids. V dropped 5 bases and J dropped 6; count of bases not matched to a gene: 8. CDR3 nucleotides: TGTGCCAGCAGCCCGTGGACTAGCGGGAGATTGGATACGCAGTATTTT. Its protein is CASSPWTSGRLDTQYF.

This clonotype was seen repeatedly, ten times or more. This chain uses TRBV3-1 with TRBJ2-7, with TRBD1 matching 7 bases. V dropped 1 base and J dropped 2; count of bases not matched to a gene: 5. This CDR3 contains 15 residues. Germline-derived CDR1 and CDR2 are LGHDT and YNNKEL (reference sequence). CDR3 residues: CASSQVPGQTYEQYF. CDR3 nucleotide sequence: TGTGCCAGCAGCCAAGTACCGGGACAGACCTACGAGCAGTACTTC.

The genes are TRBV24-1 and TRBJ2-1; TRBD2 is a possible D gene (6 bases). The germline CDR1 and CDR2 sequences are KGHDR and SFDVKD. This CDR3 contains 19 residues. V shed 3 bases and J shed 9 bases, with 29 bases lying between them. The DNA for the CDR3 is TGTGCCACCAGTGATGGGGCCCCGCATGGCGGAGGGCCGGCGTTTGAGCAGTTCTTC. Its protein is CATSDGAPHGGGPAFEQFF.

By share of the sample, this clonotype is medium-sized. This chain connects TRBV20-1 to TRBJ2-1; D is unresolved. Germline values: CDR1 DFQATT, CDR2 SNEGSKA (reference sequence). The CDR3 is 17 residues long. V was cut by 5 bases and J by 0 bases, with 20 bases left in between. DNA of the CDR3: TGCAGTGCTCACCCTTTGCCTACTCGAAGCTCCTACAATGAGCAGTTCTTC. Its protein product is CSAHPLPTRSSYNEQFF.

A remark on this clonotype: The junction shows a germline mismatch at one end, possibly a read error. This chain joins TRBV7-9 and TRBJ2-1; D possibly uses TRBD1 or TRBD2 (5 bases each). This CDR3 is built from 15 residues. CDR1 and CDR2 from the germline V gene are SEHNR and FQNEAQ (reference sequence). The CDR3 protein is CASSSTGRGGNEQFF. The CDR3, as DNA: TGCGCCAGCAGCTCAACGGGACGGGGCGGCAATGAGCAGTTCTTC.

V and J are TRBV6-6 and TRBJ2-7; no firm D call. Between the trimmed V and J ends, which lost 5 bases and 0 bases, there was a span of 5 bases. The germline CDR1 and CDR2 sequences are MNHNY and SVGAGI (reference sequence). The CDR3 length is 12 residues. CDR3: CASSPSSYEQYF. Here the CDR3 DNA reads TGTGCCAGCAGTCCCAGCTCCTACGAGCAGTACTTC.

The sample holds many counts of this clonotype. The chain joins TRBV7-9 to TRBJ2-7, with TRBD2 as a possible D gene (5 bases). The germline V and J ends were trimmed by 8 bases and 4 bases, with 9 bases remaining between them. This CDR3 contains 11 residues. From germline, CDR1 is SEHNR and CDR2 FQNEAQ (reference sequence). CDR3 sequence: CASFRGYEQYF. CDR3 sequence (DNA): TGTGCCAGCTTTCGAGGGTACGAGCAGTACTTC.

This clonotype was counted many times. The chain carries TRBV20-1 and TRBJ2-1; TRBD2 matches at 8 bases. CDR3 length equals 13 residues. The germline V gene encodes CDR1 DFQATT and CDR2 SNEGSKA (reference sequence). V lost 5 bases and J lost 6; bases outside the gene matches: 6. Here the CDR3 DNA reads TGCAGTGCTCCACTAGCGGCAAGCAATGAGCAGTTCTTC. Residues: CSAPLAASNEQFF.

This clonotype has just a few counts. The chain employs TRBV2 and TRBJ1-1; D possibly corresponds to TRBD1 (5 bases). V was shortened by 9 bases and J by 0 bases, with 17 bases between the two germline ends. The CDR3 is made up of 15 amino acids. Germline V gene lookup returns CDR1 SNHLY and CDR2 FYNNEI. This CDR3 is CASIPGTILNTEAFF. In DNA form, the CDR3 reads TGTGCCAGTATTCCAGGGACTATTTTGAACACTGAAGCTTTCTTT.

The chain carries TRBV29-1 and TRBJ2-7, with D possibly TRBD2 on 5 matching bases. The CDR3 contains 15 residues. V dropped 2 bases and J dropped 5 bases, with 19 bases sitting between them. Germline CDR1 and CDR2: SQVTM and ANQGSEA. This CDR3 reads CSVESPQEGNNEQYF. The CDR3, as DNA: TGCAGCGTTGAAAGCCCTCAAGAGGGAAACAACGAGCAGTACTTC.

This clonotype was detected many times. In nucleotides, the CDR3 is TGTGCCACCAATCGACTAGCGGGATGGGCAGATACGCAGTATTTT. The encoded protein is CATNRLAGWADTQYF. The chain has TRBV24-1 and TRBJ2-3; TRBD2 matches 11 bases. The J segment lost 4 bases and the V segment lost 8 bases, leaving 7 bases of the junction unmatched. Germline V gene data show CDR1 as KGHDR and CDR2 as SFDVKD. The CDR3 has 15 residues.

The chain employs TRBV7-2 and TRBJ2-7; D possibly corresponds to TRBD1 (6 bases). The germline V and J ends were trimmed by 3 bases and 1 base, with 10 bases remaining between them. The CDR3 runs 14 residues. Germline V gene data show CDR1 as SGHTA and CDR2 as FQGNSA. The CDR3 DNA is TGTGCCAGCAGCTTGTTGACAGGTTCCTACGAGCAGTACTTC. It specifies CASSLLTGSYEQYF.